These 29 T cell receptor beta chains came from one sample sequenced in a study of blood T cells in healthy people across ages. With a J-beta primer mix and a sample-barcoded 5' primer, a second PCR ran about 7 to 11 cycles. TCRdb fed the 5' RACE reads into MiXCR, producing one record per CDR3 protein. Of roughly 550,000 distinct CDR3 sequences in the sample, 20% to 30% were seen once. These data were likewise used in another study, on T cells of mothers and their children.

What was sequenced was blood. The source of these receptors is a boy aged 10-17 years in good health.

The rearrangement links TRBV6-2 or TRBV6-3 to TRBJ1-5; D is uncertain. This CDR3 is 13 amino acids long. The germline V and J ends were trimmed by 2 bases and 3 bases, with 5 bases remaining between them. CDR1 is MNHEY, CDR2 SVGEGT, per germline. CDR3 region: CASSYSNNQPQHF. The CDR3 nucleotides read TGTGCCAGCAGTTACAGCAACAATCAGCCCCAGCATTTT.

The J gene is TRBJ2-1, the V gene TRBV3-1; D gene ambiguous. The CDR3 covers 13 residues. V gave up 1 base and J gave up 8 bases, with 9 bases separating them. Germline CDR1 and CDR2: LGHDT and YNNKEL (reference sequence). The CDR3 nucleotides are TGTGCCAGCAGCCAAGCATCGTACGATGAGCAGTTCTTC. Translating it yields CASSQASYDEQFF.

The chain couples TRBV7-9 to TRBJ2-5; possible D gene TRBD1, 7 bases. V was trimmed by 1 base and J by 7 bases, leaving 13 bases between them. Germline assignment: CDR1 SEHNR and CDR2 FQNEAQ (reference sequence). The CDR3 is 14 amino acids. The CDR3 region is CASSLDRQGGTQYF. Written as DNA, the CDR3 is TGTGCCAGCAGCTTAGATCGGCAGGGGGGGACCCAGTACTTC.

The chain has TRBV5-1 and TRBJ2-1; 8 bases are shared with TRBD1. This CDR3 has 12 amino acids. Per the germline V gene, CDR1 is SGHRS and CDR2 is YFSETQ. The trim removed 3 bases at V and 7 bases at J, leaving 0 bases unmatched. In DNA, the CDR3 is TGCGCCAGCAGCTGGGACAGGAATGAGCAGTTCTTC. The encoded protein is CASSWDRNEQFF.

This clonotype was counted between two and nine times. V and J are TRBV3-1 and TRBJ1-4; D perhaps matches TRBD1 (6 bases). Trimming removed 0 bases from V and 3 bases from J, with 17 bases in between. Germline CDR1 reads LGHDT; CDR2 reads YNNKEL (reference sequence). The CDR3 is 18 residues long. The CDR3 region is CASSQDPASWGPNEKLFF. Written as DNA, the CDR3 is TGTGCCAGCAGCCAAGATCCCGCCTCCTGGGGGCCTAATGAAAAACTGTTTTTT.

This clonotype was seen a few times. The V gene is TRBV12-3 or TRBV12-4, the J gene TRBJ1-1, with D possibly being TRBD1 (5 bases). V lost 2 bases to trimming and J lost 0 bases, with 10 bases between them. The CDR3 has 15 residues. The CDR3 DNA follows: TGTGCCAGCAGTTTAACGCCAGGGATGAACACTGAAGCTTTCTTT. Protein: CASSLTPGMNTEAFF.

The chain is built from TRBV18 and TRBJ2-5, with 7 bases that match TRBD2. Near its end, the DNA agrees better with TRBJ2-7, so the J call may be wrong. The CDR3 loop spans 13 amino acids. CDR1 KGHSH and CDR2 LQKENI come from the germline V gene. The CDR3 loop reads CASSRAGEDEQYF. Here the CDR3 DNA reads TGTGCCAGCTCACGGGCGGGAGAGGACGAGCAGTACTTC.

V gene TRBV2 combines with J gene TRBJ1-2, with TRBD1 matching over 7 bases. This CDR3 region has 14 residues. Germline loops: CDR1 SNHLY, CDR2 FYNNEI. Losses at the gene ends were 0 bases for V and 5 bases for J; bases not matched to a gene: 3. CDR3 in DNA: TGTGCCAGCAGTGAAGCGATACAGGGGTATGGCTACACCTTC. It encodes CASSEAIQGYGYTF.

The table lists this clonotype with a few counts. CDR3: CASSREGFDEQYF. The CDR3 DNA is TGTGCCAGCAGCCGGGAGGGTTTCGACGAGCAGTACTTC. The chain links TRBV14 to TRBJ2-7, with TRBD2 matching 7 bases. The CDR3 totals 13 residues. Per the germline V gene, CDR1 is SGHDN and CDR2 is FVKESK. V trimming: 4 bases; J trimming: 5 bases; junction bases outside the gene matches: 5.

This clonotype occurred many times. In DNA form, the CDR3 reads TGTGCCAGCAGCTTCGACTACCTCAGCACAGATACGCAGTATTTT. This encodes CASSFDYLSTDTQYF. The chain links TRBV7-2 to TRBJ2-3; a weak D match, TRBD2 (5 bases). CDR1 is SGHTA and CDR2 is FQGNSA in the germline V gene. The CDR3 totals 15 residues. V lost 3 bases to trimming and J lost 0 bases, with 10 bases between them.

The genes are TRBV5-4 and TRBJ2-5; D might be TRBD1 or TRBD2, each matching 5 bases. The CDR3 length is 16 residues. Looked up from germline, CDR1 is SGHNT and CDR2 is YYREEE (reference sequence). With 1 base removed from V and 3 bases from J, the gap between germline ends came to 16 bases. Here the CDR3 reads CASSLLPLRGEETQYF. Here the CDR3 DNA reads TGTGCCAGCAGCTTGCTCCCGCTACGAGGGGAAGAGACCCAGTACTTC.

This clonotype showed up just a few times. This CDR3 reads CSVGGGRLTGIEQFF. The CDR3 region has the DNA TGCAGCGTTGGGGGGGGAAGACTGACAGGGATTGAGCAGTTCTTC. This chain links TRBV29-1 with TRBJ2-1; tentatively, D is TRBD1 or TRBD2 (7 bases each). Deletions cut 4 bases from V and 9 bases from J, with 22 bases between. The CDR3 covers 15 residues. Germline-derived CDR1 and CDR2 are SQVTM and ANQGSEA.

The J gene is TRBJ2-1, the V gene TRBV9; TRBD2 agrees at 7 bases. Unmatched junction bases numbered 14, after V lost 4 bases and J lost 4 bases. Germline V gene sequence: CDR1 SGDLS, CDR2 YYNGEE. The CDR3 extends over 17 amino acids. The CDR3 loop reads CASSPQGVGEGYNEQFF. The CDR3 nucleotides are TGTGCCAGCAGCCCCCAGGGAGTGGGGGAGGGGTACAATGAGCAGTTCTTC.

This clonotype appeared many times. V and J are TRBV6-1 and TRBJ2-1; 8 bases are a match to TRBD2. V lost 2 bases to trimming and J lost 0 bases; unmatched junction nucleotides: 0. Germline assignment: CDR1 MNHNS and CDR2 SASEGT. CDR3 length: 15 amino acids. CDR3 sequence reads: CASSELAGSYNEQFF. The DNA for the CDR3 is TGTGCCAGCAGTGAACTAGCGGGCTCCTACAATGAGCAGTTCTTC.

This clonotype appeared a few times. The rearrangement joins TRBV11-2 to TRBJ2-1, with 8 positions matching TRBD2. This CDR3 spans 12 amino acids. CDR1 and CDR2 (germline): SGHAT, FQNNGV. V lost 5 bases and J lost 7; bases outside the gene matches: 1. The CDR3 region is CASSRLANEQFF. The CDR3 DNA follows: TGTGCCAGCAGCCGACTAGCGAATGAGCAGTTCTTC.

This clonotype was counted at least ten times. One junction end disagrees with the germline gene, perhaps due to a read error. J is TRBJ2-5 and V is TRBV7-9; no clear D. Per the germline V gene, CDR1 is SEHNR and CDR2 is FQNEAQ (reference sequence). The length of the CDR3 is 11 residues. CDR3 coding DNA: TGCCAAGTTGAGAAAGGAGAGACCCAGTACTTC. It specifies CQVEKGETQYF. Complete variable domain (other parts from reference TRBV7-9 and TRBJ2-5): DTGVSQNPRHKITKRGQNVTFRCDPISEHNRLYWYRQTLGQGPEFLTYFQNEAQLEKSRLLSDRFSAERPKGSFSTLEIQRTEQGDSAMYLCQVEKGETQYFGPGTRLLVL.

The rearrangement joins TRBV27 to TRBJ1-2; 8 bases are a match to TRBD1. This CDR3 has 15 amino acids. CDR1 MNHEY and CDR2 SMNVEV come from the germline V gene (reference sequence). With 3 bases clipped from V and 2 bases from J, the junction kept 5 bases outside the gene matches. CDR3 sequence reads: CASSLEGQDNYGYTF. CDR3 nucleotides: TGTGCCAGCAGTTTGGAGGGACAGGACAACTATGGCTACACCTTC.

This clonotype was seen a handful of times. CDR3 amino acids: CASSLEGQGTGELFF. The CDR3, as DNA: TGCGCCAGCAGCTTGGAAGGACAGGGGACCGGGGAGCTGTTTTTT. The V call is TRBV5-1, the J call TRBJ2-2, with 9 bases fitting TRBD1. The length of the CDR3 is 15 residues. V dropped 0 bases and J dropped 5; count of bases not matched to a gene: 2. The germline V gene encodes CDR1 SGHRS and CDR2 YFSETQ.

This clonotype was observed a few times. This CDR3 is CSVEEGRSEAFF. CDR3 bases: TGCAGCGTTGAAGAGGGTCGCAGTGAAGCTTTCTTT. The V call is TRBV29-1, the J call TRBJ1-1; D is unclear. V dropped 0 bases and J dropped 7 bases, with 9 bases sitting between them. CDR1 SQVTM and CDR2 ANQGSEA come from the germline V gene. The CDR3 spans 12 residues. Full variable domain (remainder filled in from reference TRBV29-1 and TRBJ1-1): SAVISQKPSRDICQRGTSLTIQCQVDSQVTMMFWYRQQPGQSLTLIATANQGSEATYESGFVIDKFPISRPNLTFSTLTVSNMSPEDSSIYLCSVEEGRSEAFFGQGTRLTVV.

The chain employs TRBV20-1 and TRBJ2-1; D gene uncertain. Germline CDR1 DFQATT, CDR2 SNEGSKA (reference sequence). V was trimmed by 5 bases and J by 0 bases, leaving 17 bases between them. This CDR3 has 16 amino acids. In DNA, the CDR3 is TGCAGTGCTCCCCCTCATAAAAGCGTCTCCTACAATGAGCAGTTCTTC. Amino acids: CSAPPHKSVSYNEQFF.

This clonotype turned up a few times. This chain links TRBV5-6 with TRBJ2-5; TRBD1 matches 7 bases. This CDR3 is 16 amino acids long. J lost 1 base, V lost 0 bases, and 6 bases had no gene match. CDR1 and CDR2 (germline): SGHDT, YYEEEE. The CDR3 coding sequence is TGTGCCAGCAGCTTGGCCAACAGGGGAATCCAAGAGACCCAGTACTTC. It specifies CASSLANRGIQETQYF.

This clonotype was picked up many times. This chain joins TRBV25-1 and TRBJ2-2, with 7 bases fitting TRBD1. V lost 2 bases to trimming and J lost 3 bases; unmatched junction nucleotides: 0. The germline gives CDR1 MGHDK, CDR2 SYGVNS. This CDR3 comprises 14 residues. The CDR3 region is CASSEQGDTGELFF. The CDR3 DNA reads TGTGCCAGCAGTGAACAGGGGGACACCGGGGAGCTGTTTTTT.

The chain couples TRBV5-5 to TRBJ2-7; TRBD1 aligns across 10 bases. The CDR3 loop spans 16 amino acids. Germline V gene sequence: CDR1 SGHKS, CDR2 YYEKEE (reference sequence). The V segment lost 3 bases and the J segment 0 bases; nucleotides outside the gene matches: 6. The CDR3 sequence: CASSWDRGRPSYEQYF. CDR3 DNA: TGTGCCAGCAGCTGGGACAGGGGCCGCCCCTCCTACGAGCAGTACTTC. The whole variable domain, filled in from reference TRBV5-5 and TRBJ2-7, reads DAGVTQSPTHLIKTRGQQVTLRCSPISGHKSVSWYQQVLGQGPQFIFQYYEKEERGRGNFPDRFSARQFPNYSSELNVNALLLGDSALYLCASSWDRGRPSYEQYFGPGTRLTVT.

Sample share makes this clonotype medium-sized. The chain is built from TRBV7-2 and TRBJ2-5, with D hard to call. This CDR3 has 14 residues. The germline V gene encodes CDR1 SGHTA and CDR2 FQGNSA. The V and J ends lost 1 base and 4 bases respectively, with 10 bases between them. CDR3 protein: CASSLEAFPETQYF. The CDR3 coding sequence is TGTGCCAGCAGCTTAGAGGCGTTCCCAGAGACCCAGTACTTC.

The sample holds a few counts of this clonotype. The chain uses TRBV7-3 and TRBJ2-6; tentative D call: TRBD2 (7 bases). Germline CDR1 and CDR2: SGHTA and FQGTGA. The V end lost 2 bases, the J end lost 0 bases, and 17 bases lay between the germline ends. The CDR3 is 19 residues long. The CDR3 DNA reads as TGTGCCAGCAGCTTACGGGGTTCGGGGGGCGGCTCTGGGGCCAACGTCCTGACTTTC. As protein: CASSLRGSGGGSGANVLTF.

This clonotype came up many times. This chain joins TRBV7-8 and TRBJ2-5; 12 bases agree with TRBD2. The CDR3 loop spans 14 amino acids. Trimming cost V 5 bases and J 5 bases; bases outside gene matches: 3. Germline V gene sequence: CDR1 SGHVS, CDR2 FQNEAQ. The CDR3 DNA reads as TGTGCCAGCAGCGTACTAGCGGGAGGCGAGACCCAGTACTTC. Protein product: CASSVLAGGETQYF.

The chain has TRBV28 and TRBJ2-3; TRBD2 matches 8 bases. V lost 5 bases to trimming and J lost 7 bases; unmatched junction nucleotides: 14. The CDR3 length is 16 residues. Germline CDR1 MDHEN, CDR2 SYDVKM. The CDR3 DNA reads TGTGCCAGCAGTCCATCCGGTAGTAGCGGGGCCAATACGCAGTATTTT. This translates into CASSPSGSSGANTQYF.

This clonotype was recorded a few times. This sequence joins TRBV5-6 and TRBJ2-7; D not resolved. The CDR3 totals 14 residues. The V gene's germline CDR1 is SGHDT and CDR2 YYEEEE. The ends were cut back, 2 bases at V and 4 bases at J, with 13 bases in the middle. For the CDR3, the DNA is TGTGCCAGCAGCTTAAAAGGGCATGGGTACGAGCAGTACTTC. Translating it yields CASSLKGHGYEQYF.

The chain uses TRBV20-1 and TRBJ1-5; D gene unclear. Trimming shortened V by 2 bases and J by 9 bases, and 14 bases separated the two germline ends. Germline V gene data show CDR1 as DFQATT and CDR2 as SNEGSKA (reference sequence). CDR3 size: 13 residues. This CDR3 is CSARSSGKGPQHF. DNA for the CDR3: TGCAGTGCTAGAAGCAGTGGTAAGGGGCCCCAGCATTTT.